This T cell receptor beta chain originates from a study of shared clonotypes between healthy human individuals (dated by TCRdb to the early 2020s). In the study overall: The cohort comprised two women and a few men aged 18 to 49 years. For each donor, CD4 naive and CD4 memory were each given three plates, CD8 naive was given two plates, and CD8 memory was given one plate. To estimate repertoire size and how much clonotypes are shared between individuals, the study performed deep sequencing of blood TCR repertoires from about five healthy adults. To increase sequencing depth and limit assay-specific biases, TCR repertoire library preparation and sequencing were carried out by different laboratories using diverse techniques. Each donor's leukapheresis produced roughly between about 0.85 and 10 billion PBMCs. Paper-wide results and their limitations: Pairwise subsampling led to the expectation that sequencing depth would affect the degree of clonotype sharing among donors. Higher generation probabilities were observed for clonotypes shared by all four sorted-subset donors than for non-shared clonotypes. Sampling was restricted to blood, and TCR repertoires in tissues likely differ from the TCR repertoires found in blood. About 5% of naive CD4, 3% to 4% of naive CD8, roughly 2.5% of memory CD4, and less than 0.45% of memory CD8 clonotypes were shared across several donors. Because the study included a small number of donors, the genetic and exposure-history diversity represented was limited. Incomplete sequencing was indicated by rarefaction of sorted-subset datasets, despite the large sequencing depth. Larger estimated clonotype richness was generally found for naive subsets than for memory subsets.

A remark on this clone: No antigen is known for it. No per-base quality is available; no much larger clone lies one base away.

CD8 naive samples were CD45RO-negative cells positively selected for CCR7, giving a CD45RA+CCR7+ population that excluded TemRA cells. Donors were healthy HIV-negative adults with no recently reported acute infections or vaccinations. Only Caucasian adults living in Nashville, Tennessee, USA were represented among the donors. Blood was collected by leukapheresis, and PBMCs were isolated by Ficoll-Histopaque density gradient centrifugation and then cryopreserved in liquid nitrogen vapor phase. Analytical flow cytometry was used to check the purity and quantity of each magnetically sorted T cell population. Each sorted fraction had its genomic DNA isolated and then quantified by UV absorbance on a Nanodrop 2000c. CDR3 length: 16 amino acids, cysteine to phenylalanine. The only DNA kept is the CDR3, 48 bases in frame from the first base. The germline V and J ends show losses of 5 bases and 5 bases respectively, and no gene match explains 10 bases of the junction. Looking up the germline V gene yields CDR1 SGHRS and CDR2 YFSETQ.

Using the deep immunoSEQ assay, TCR CDR3 regions were amplified from genomic DNA by multiplex PCR. Extracted genomic DNA from each cell subset was distributed evenly across all wells of several immunoSEQ 96-well plates, and each plate was treated as a replicate. For sorted subsets, 200 to 250 ng of genomic DNA, equivalent to some 30,000 T cell genomes, went into each replicate PCR. The purified libraries were quantified using a Qubit 3.0 fluorometer, sized with a Bioanalyzer 2100, and then quantified again using the KAPA Library Quantification kit. Every immunoSEQ 96-well plate was sequenced on a separate single-read 150-cycle Illumina NextSeq 550 flow cell. From the authors' description of their analysis: The immunoSEQ output contained only junctional sequences without quality scores, so filtering could not match that applied to full-length reads. Sequences were annotated with PyIR, a Python wrapper for IgBLAST v1.9, using IMGT germline references to assign V/J genes and CDR3. Reads with weak V/J assignments (E-value above 1e-6), missing CDR3, stop codons, out-of-frame junctions, or ambiguous translated residues were removed. V3J clonotypes were defined as sequences sharing the same inferred V gene, J gene, and CDR3 amino acid sequence. Percentage overlap between repertoires was computed as shared unique clonotypes divided by the size of the smaller repertoire. Three approaches were used to assess repertoire richness: RTK rarefaction, the Chao1 estimator, and Recon v2.1 estimates of unobserved clonotypes. Generation probabilities for all TCRbeta clonotypes obtained by the gDNA method from several donors were computed using OLGA. TCRdb holds this immuneACCESS table with in-frame rearrangements only. Some clones are missing; in checked studies, unresolved V genes explain under half, and the rest has no known cause. That table furnishes V, J and clone size, whereas the DNA furnished D and trimming. Across this sample there are approximately 2,200,000 clones, with about 93% seen only once. The ten largest account for about 1.8% of the sample.

Source material: naive CD8+ T cells from PBMCs. The cell subset or site label for this specimen denotes: CD45RA+CCR7+. This sequence originates from a man aged 18 to 29 in good health. Some clones in this sample may be carry-over from other donors' samples. The chain uses TRBV5-1 and TRBJ2-2, with 9 bases in between that match TRBD1. The DNA sequence follows: TGCGCCAGCAGAATAACAGGGGGCCCTTTGACCGGGGAGCTGTTTTTT. The translation is CASRITGGPLTGELFF.